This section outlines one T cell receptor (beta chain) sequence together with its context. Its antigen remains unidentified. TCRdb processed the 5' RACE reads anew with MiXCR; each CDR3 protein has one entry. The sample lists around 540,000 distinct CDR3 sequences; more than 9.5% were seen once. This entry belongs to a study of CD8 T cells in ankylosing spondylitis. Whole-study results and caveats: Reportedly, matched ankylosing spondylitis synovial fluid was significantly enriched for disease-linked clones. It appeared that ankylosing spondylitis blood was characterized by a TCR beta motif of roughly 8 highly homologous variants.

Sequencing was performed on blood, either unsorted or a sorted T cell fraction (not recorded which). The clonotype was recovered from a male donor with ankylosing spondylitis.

The CDR3, as DNA: TGTGCCAGCAGTGATAGTGTTGGTGGGAGGCAAAAAGTGGATGAGCAGTTCTTC. The encoded protein is CASSDSVGGRQKVDEQFF. The V call is TRBV2, the J call TRBJ2-1; possibly TRBD2 for D (6 bases). The CDR3 loop spans 18 amino acids. Germline CDR1 and CDR2: SNHLY and FYNNEI. V shed 3 bases and J shed 8 bases, with 26 bases lying between them.